These 14 T cell receptor beta chains share one sample of origin, sequenced in a study of identifying expanded T cells in peripheral blood. Clones were sequenced by immunoSEQ multiplex PCR, and TCRdb holds only the in-frame ones, with some missing. The repertoire holds about 50,000 clones, roughly 82% seen once, with approximately 15% in the top ten. The material sequenced was blood. The receptor set was obtained from a person aged 18 to 75 in good health.

This chain joins TRBV2 and TRBJ1-5, with TRBD1 matching over 10 bases. Per the germline V gene, CDR1 is SNHLY and CDR2 is FYNNEI. V lost 6 bases to trimming and J lost 7 bases; unmatched junction nucleotides: 12. This CDR3 is 16 amino acids long. The CDR3 reads CASRATGGHLEQPQHF. As DNA, the CDR3 is TGTGCCAGCAGAGCGACAGGGGGCCATTTAGAACAGCCCCAGCATTTT.

This clone showed up just once. This chain uses TRBV7-2 with TRBJ1-1; 9 bases match TRBD1. After removal of 6 bases from V and 4 bases from J, the junction contained 6 bases not matched to a gene. The CDR3 length is 14 residues. CDR1 and CDR2 from the germline V gene are SGHTA and FQGNSA. CDR3 nucleotides: TGTGCCAGCAGGTCACAGGGGGCGGGCACTGAAGCTTTCTTT. Translation gives CASRSQGAGTEAFF.

J is TRBJ1-1 and V is TRBV4-3; weak D call: TRBD1 (5 bases). CDR1 and CDR2 (germline): LGHNA, YSLEER. CDR3 length: 13 amino acids. The ends were cut back, 4 bases at V and 10 bases at J, with 16 bases in the middle. The CDR3 sequence is CASSRGGDTRAFF. The CDR3, as DNA: TGCGCCAGCAGCCGAGGAGGGGATACTCGAGCTTTCTTT.

CDR3 coding DNA: TGTGCCAGCAGCTACGACAGGGGCGGTTCACCCCTCCACTTT. Amino acid sequence: CASSYDRGGSPLHF. This chain links TRBV7-9 with TRBJ1-6, with 8 bases fitting TRBD1. The CDR3 length is 14 residues. Germline lookup yields CDR1 SEHNR and CDR2 FQNEAQ (reference sequence). The trim removed 4 bases at V and 9 bases at J, leaving 5 bases unmatched.

Here the CDR3 reads CAWRVGSATNEKLFF. DNA for the CDR3: TGTGCCTGGAGGGTGGGATCTGCAACTAATGAAAAACTGTTTTTT. The chain couples TRBV30 to TRBJ1-4, with D unclear. CDR3 length: 15 amino acids. Trimming pared 3 bases from V and 0 bases from J, leaving 11 bases between. Germline CDR1 and CDR2: GTSNPN and SVGIG (reference sequence). Variable domain in full (rest from reference TRBV30 and TRBJ1-4): SQTIHQWPATLVQPVGSPLSLECTVEGTSNPNLYWYRQAAGRGLQLLFYSVGIGQISSEVPQNLSASRPQDRQFILSSKKLLLSDSGFYLCAWRVGSATNEKLFFGSGTQLSVL.

This clone was recorded a few times. The V gene is TRBV15, the J gene TRBJ2-7, with 7 bases identical to TRBD2. Germline CDR1 reads LNHNV; CDR2 reads YYDKDF (reference sequence). The CDR3 has 15 amino acids. V lost 0 bases, J lost 7 bases, and 9 bases stayed unmatched. The CDR3 sequence is CATSRDGGLGGEQYV. The CDR3 DNA is TGTGCCACCAGCAGAGATGGAGGGTTGGGAGGGGAGCAGTACGTC.

The genes are TRBV7-9 and TRBJ1-4; a possible D gene is TRBD1 (5 bases). The germline V and J ends were trimmed by 7 bases and 5 bases, with 17 bases remaining between them. The CDR3 runs 15 residues. In germline, CDR1 is SEHNR, CDR2 FQNEAQ (reference sequence). Here the CDR3 reads CASTPTGQANEKLFF. The CDR3 DNA is TGTGCCAGCACGCCGACGGGGCAGGCGAATGAAAAACTGTTTTTT.

V gene TRBV7-2 combines with J gene TRBJ2-1; 9 nucleotides align to TRBD1. V dropped 2 bases and J dropped 6; count of bases not matched to a gene: 5. The CDR3 loop spans 15 amino acids. Germline V lookup: CDR1 SGHTA, CDR2 FQGNSA. DNA for the CDR3: TGTGCCAGCAGCTTAACCCGACAGGGGGGCAATGAGCAGTTCTTC. Protein: CASSLTRQGGNEQFF. The full variable domain, in which reference TRBV7-2 and TRBJ2-1 provide the parts outside the CDR3, is GAGVSQSPSNKVTEKGKDVELRCDPISGHTALYWYRQSLGQGLEFLIYFQGNSAPDKSGLPSDRFSAERTGGSVSTLTIQRTQQEDSAVYLCASSLTRQGGNEQFFGPGTRLTVL.

This clone has a handful of counts. This chain links TRBV4-3 with TRBJ1-2; D ambiguous. CDR1 and CDR2 from the germline V gene are LGHNA and YSLEER. V was shortened by 0 bases and J by 8 bases, with 16 bases between the two germline ends. The CDR3 has 15 amino acids. The CDR3 reads CASSQDRDWVWGYTF. The CDR3 region has the DNA TGCGCCAGCAGCCAAGATCGCGACTGGGTGTGGGGCTACACCTTC.

V is TRBV5-1 and J is TRBJ2-1; perhaps D is TRBD1 or TRBD2 (6 bases each). CDR3 length: 16 amino acids. CDR1 and CDR2 (germline): SGHRS, YFSETQ. V dropped 4 bases and J dropped 3 bases, with 17 bases sitting between them. The CDR3 loop is CASSRDTSPIYNEQFF. DNA of the CDR3: TGCGCCAGCAGCCGGGACACTAGCCCAATCTACAATGAGCAGTTCTTC.

The CDR3 DNA sequence: TGTGCCAGCAGTGATGGTTTCCGGGGGGGCACCTACGAGCAGTACGTC. This codes for CASSDGFRGGTYEQYV. The V call is TRBV6-1, the J call TRBJ2-7; 8 nucleotides line up with TRBD2. The CDR3 length is 16 residues. With 3 bases clipped from V and 2 bases from J, the junction kept 9 bases outside the gene matches. Germline V gives CDR1 MNHNS, CDR2 SASEGT.

V gene TRBV9 combines with J gene TRBJ2-3, with D perhaps being TRBD1 or TRBD2 (5 bases each). The ends were cut back, 3 bases at V and 2 bases at J, with 16 bases in the middle. The length of the CDR3 is 16 residues. Germline CDR1 is SGDLS and CDR2 is YYNGEE. CDR3 DNA: TGTGCCAGCAGCGGGGATTTGGGGGTATACACAGATACGCAGTATTTT. Its translation is CASSGDLGVYTDTQYF.

The V gene is TRBV19, the J gene TRBJ2-3, with 8 bases lining up with TRBD1. J gave up 4 bases and V 0 bases, and 3 bases lay outside the gene matches. This CDR3 is built from 15 residues. Germline lookup yields CDR1 LNHDA and CDR2 SQIVND (reference sequence). The CDR3 DNA reads as TGTGCCAGTAGTATAGATGACAGGGGCCCAGATACGCAGTATTTT. It specifies CASSIDDRGPDTQYF.

This clone was seen only a few times. The rearrangement links TRBV28 to TRBJ1-2; 7 bases are a match to TRBD1. There are 16 residues in the CDR3. Germline CDR1 reads MDHEN; CDR2 reads SYDVKM. V dropped 6 bases and J dropped 2; count of bases not matched to a gene: 12. CDR3 residues: CASRTDRRVLNYGYTF. CDR3 nucleotides: TGTGCCAGCAGGACGGACAGGAGGGTCCTCAACTATGGCTACACCTTC.